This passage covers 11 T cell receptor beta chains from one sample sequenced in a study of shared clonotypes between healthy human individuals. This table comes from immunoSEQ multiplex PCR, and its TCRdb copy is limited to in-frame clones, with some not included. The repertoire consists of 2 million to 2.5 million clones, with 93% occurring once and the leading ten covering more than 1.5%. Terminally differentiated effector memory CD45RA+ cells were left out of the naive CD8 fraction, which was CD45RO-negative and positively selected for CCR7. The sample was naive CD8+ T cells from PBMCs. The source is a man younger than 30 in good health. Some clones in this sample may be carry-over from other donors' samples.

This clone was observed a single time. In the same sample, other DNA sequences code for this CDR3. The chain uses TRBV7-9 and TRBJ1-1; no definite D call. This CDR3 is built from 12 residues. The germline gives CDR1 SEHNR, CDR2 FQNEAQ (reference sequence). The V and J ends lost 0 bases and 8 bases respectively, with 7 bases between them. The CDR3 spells CASSLARGEAFF. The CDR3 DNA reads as TGTGCCAGCAGCTTAGCTAGAGGGGAAGCTTTCTTT.

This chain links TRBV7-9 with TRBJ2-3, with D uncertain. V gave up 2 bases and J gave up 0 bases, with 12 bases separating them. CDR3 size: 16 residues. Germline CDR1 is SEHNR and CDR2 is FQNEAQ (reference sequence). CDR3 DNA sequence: TGTGCCAGCAGCTTAACGCGACTGCCTAGCACAGATACGCAGTATTTT. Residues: CASSLTRLPSTDTQYF.

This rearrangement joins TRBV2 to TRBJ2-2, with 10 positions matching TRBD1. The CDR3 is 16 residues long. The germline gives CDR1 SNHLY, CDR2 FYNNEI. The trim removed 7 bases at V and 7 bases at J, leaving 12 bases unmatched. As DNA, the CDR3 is TGTGCCAGCATTCCGGGACAGGGGATCCGCCACGGGGAGCTGTTTTTT. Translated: CASIPGQGIRHGELFF.

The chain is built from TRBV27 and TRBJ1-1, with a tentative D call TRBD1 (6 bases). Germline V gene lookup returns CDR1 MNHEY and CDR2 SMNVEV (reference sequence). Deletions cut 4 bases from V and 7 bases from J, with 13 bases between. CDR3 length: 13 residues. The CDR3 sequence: CASSWATGYEAFF. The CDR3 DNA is TGTGCCAGCAGTTGGGCCACAGGGTATGAAGCTTTCTTT.

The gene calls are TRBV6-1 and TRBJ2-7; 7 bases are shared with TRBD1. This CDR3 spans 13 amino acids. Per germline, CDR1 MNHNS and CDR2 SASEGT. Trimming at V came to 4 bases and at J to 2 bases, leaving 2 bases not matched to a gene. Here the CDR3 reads CASSGTGTYEQYF. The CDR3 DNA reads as TGTGCCAGCAGTGGGACAGGAACCTACGAGCAGTACTTC.

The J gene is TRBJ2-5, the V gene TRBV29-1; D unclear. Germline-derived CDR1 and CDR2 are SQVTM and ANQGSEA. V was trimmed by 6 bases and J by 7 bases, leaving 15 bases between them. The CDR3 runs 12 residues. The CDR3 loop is CSVPPLKGTQYF. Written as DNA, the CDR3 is TGCAGCGTGCCTCCTTTAAAGGGGACCCAGTACTTC.

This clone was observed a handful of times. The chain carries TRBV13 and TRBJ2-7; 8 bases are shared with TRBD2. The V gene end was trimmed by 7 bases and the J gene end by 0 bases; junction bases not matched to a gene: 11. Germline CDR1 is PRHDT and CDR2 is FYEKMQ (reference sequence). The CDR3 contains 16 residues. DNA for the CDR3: TGTGCCAGCACCTATTGGACTAGCCGCCGCTCCTACGAGCAGTACTTC. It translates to CASTYWTSRRSYEQYF.

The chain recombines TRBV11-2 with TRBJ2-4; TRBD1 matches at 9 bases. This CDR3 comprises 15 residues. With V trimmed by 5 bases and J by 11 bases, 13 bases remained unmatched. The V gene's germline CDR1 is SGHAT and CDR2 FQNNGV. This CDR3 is CASSPSGQGFHLQYF. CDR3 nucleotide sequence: TGTGCCAGCAGCCCTTCGGGACAGGGTTTTCACCTTCAGTACTTC.

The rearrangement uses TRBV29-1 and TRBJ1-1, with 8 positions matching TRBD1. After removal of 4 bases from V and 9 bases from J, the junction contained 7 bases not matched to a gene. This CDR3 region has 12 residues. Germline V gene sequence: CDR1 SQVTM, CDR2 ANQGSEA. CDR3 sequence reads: CSVADRGGQAFF. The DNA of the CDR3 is TGCAGCGTTGCTGACAGGGGAGGGCAAGCTTTCTTT. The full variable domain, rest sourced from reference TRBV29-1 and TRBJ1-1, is SAVISQKPSRDICQRGTSLTIQCQVDSQVTMMFWYRQQPGQSLTLIATANQGSEATYESGFVIDKFPISRPNLTFSTLTVSNMSPEDSSIYLCSVADRGGQAFFGQGTRLTVV.

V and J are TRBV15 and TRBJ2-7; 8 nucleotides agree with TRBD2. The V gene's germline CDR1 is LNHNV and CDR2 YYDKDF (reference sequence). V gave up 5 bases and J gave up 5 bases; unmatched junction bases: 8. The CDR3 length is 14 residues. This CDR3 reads CATSPRTSLHEQYF. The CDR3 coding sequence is TGTGCCACCAGCCCTCGGACTAGCCTACACGAGCAGTACTTC.

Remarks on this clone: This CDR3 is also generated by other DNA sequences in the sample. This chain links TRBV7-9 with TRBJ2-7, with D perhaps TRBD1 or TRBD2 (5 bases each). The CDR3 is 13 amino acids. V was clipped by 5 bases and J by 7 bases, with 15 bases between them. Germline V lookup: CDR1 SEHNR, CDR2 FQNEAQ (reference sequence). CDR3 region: CASSPDRGREQYF. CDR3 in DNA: TGTGCCAGCAGCCCGGACCGGGGACGGGAGCAGTACTTC.